One T cell receptor beta chain is described in this entry. Using immunoSEQ multiplex PCR, the repertoire was profiled, and TCRdb retains in-frame clones only, with some absent. The sample holds 36,000 or so clones, around 89% seen once. Between the trimmed V and J ends, which lost 4 bases and 1 base, there was a span of 11 bases. This CDR3 has 13 residues. Germline V gives CDR1 GTSNPN, CDR2 SVGIG (reference sequence). This record belongs to a study of T cell changes during pregnancy in multiple sclerosis. Sample: CD4+ T cells from peripheral blood mononuclear cells, taken in the first trimester of pregnancy. This chain connects TRBV30 to TRBJ2-7; D ambiguous. This receptor was taken from a female donor with multiple sclerosis, enrolled in a pregnancy study. The CDR3 is CAWNLAGSYEQYF. The CDR3 coding sequence is TGTGCCTGGAATTTGGCAGGTTCCTACGAGCAGTACTTC.